This TCR beta chain was documented in a study of shared clonotypes between healthy human individuals (dated by TCRdb to the early 2020s). With respect to the entire study: A few men and a couple of women, aged 18 to 49 years, made up the cohort. For each donor, three plates each were used for CD4 naive and CD4 memory, two plates were used for CD8 naive, and one plate was used for CD8 memory. Each donor's leukapheresis produced roughly between about 0.8 and 10 billion PBMCs. Libraries were prepared and TCR repertoires were sequenced by different laboratories using diverse techniques, in order to increase sequencing depth and limit assay-specific biases. The study deeply sequenced blood TCR repertoires of about five healthy adults to estimate repertoire size and the extent of clonotype sharing between individuals. Points the paper makes about the study in general: Based on pairwise subsampling, the degree of clonotype sharing among donors was expected to be affected by sequencing depth. Even with the large sequencing depth, rarefaction of the sorted-subset datasets indicated that sequencing was incomplete. Naive subsets generally had larger estimated clonotype richness than memory subsets. Clonotypes shared by all four sorted-subset donors showed higher generation probabilities than non-shared clonotypes. Because the study included only a small number of donors, the genetic and exposure-history diversity represented was limited. Sampling was limited to blood, and TCR repertoires in tissue likely differ from TCR repertoires in blood. When several donors were compared, the shared fraction of clonotypes was 5% to 6.5% for naive CD4, around 4% for naive CD8, more than 2% for memory CD4, and 0.35% to 0.4% for memory CD8.

Using the deep immunoSEQ assay, TCR CDR3 regions were amplified from genomic DNA by multiplex PCR. Extracted genomic DNA from each cell subset was spread evenly across all wells of several immunoSEQ 96-well plates, with each plate serving as a replicate. For sorted subsets, approximately 190 ng genomic DNA, equal to about 30,000 T cell genomes, was loaded into each replicate PCR. The purified libraries were quantified using a Qubit 3.0 fluorometer, sized with a Bioanalyzer 2100, and then quantified again using the KAPA Library Quantification kit. Every immunoSEQ 96-well plate was sequenced on a separate single-read 150-cycle Illumina NextSeq 550 flow cell. In the authors' own workflow: Because the immunoSEQ output held only junctional sequences and lacked quality scores, the filtering could not match the filtering applied to full-length reads. Sequences were annotated with PyIR, a Python wrapper for IgBLAST v1.9, using IMGT germline references to assign V/J genes and CDR3. Reads with weak V/J assignments (E-value above 1e-6), missing CDR3, stop codons, out-of-frame junctions, or ambiguous translated residues were removed. V3J clonotypes were defined as sequences sharing the same inferred V gene, J gene, and CDR3 amino acid sequence. Percentage overlap between repertoires was computed as shared unique clonotypes divided by the size of the smaller repertoire. Richness of each repertoire was evaluated using RTK rarefaction, the Chao1 estimator, and Recon v2.1 estimates of unobserved clonotypes. For all TCRbeta clonotypes obtained by the gDNA method from a handful of donors, generation probabilities were computed with OLGA. Held by TCRdb, this immuneACCESS table contains in-frame sequences only and omits some clones. Under half of the omission traces to an unresolved V gene where checked; the cause of the rest is unknown. Clonal size and the V and J genes are those of that table, whereas D and trimming came from the DNA. The sample table lists about 2 million clones, 85% to 95% of them with a count of one. The top ten clones comprise around 1.2% of the sample.

The CDR3 contains 14 residues, cysteine and phenylalanine counted. Of the read, only the CDR3 DNA is kept; its 42 bases are in frame from base 1. The germline ends are 17 bases apart after V is trimmed by 8 bases and J by 3 bases. CDR1 LNHDA and CDR2 SQIVND were looked up in the germline V gene (reference sequence). CD8 naive samples consisted of CD45RO-negative cells that were positively selected for CCR7, yielding a CD45RA+CCR7+ population without TemRA cells. Healthy HIV-negative adults with no recently reported acute infections or vaccinations were included as donors. Every donor was a Caucasian adult residing in Nashville, Tennessee, USA. Blood was collected by leukapheresis, and PBMCs were isolated by Ficoll-Histopaque density gradient centrifugation and then cryopreserved in liquid nitrogen vapor phase. Analytical flow cytometry was used to check the purity and quantity of every magnetically sorted T cell population. Genomic DNA was isolated from every sorted fraction and measured by UV absorbance on a Nanodrop 2000c.

Note on this clone: No antigen is known for it. Within one base of it there is no much larger clone, and no base qualities were kept.

The chain uses TRBV19 and TRBJ2-7; the D gene assignment is ambiguous. Sequencing was performed on naive CD8+ T cells sorted from blood. This specimen's cell subset or site label, per the study, means: CD45RA+CCR7+. The receptor was derived from a man between 18 and 35 years old in good health. This receptor has the CDR3 CASGYRSNFYEQYF. The base sequence is TGTGCCAGTGGATACAGATCAAATTTCTACGAGCAGTACTTC.